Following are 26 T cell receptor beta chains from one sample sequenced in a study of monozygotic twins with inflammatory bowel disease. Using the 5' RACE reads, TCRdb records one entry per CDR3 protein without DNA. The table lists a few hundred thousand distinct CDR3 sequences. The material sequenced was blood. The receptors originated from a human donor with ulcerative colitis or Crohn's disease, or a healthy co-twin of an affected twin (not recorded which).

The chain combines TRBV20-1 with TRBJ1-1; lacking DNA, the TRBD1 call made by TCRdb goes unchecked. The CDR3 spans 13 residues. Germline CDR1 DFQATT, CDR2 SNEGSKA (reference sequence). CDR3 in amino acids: CSASLPRGTEAFF.

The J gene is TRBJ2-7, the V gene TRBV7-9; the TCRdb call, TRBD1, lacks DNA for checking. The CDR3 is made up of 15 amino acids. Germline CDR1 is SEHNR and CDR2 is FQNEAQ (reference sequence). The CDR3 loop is CASSGSGTGDHEQYF.

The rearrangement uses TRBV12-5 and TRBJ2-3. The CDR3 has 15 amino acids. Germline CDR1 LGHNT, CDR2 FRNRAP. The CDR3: CASGLGQVSTDTQYF.

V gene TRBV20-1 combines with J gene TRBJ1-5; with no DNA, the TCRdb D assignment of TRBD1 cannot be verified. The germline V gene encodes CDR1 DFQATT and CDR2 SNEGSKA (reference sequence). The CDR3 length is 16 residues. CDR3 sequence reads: CSACGTGSISNQPQHF.

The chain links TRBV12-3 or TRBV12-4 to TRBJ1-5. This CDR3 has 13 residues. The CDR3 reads CASSLVGTGPQHF.

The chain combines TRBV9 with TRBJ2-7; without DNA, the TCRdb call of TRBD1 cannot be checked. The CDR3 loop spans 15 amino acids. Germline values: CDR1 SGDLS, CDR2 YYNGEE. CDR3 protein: CASSGGGTGDYEQYF.

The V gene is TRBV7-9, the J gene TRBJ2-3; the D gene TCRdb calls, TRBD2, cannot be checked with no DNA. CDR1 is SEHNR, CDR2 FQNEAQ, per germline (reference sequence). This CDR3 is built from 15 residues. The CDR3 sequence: CASSFLAGATDTQYF.

The CDR3 loop reads CASSSPGQGRSDEQFF. The V call is TRBV6-2 or TRBV6-3, the J call TRBJ2-1; TCRdb calls TRBD1, which cannot be checked without DNA. CDR1 and CDR2 from the germline V gene are MNHEY and SVGEGT. The CDR3 has 16 amino acids.

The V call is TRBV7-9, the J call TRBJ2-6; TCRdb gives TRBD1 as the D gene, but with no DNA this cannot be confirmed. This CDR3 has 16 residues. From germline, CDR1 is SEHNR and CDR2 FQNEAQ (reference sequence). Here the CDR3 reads CASSTHRGPGANVLTF. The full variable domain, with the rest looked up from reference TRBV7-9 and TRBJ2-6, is DTGVSQNPRHKITKRGQNVTFRCDPISEHNRLYWYRQTLGQGPEFLTYFQNEAQLEKSRLLSDRFSAERPKGSFSTLEIQRTEQGDSAMYLCASSTHRGPGANVLTFGAGSRLTVL.

CDR3 sequence: CSERGRELRGNTEAFF. V is TRBV29-1 and J is TRBJ1-1; TCRdb proposes TRBD1, but this gene call is untestable without DNA. This CDR3 has 16 residues. Germline CDR1 reads SQVTM; CDR2 reads ANQGSEA.

CDR3 sequence: CASTYSQRESDEQFF. The chain joins TRBV6-2 or TRBV6-3 to TRBJ2-1; TCRdb reports TRBD2, a call that lacks DNA to check it against. The CDR3 loop spans 15 amino acids. The germline V gene encodes CDR1 MNHEY and CDR2 SVGEGT.

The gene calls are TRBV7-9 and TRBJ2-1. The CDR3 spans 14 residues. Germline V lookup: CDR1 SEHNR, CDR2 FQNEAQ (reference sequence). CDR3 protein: CASSAVGSYNEQFF.

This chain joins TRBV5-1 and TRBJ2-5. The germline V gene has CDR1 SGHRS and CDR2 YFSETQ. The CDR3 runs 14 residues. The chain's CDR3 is CASRPVASQETQYF. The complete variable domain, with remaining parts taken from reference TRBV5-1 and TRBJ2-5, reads KAGVTQTPRYLIKTRGQQVTLSCSPISGHRSVSWYQQTPGQGLQFLFEYFSETQRNKGNFPGRFSGRQFSNSRSEMNVSTLELGDSALYLCASRPVASQETQYFGPGTRLLVL.

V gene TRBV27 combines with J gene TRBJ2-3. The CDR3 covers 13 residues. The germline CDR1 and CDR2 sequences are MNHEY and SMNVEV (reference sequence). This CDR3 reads CASSLILEDTQYF.

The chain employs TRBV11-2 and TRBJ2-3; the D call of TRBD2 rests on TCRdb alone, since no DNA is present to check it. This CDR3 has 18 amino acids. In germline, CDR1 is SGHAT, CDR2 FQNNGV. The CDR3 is CASSLGPAGAISTDTQYF.

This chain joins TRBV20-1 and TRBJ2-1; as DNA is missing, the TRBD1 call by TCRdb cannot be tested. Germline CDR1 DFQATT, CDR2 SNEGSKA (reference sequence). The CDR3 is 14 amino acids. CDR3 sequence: CRVIQGVSDNEQFF.

The CDR3 protein is CASSPPALGGYGYTF. The J gene is TRBJ1-2, the V gene TRBV7-2. The CDR3 is made up of 15 amino acids. Per germline, CDR1 SGHTA and CDR2 FQGNSA.

CDR3 sequence: CASSEGYGTVYGYTF. This rearrangement joins TRBV6-1 to TRBJ1-2; TCRdb proposes TRBD1, but this gene call is untestable without DNA. Germline-derived CDR1 and CDR2 are MNHNS and SASEGT. The length of the CDR3 is 15 residues.

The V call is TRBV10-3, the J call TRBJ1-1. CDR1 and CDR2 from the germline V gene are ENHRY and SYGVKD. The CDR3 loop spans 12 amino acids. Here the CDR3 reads CAISEGRERAFF.

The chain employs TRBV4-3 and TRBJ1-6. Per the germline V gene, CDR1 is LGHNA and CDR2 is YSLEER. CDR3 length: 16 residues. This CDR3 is CASSRWLIVLGSPLHF.

The CDR3 sequence is CASRRDRERPQHF. The chain recombines TRBV19 with TRBJ1-5; without DNA, the TCRdb call of TRBD1 cannot be checked. Germline V gene lookup returns CDR1 LNHDA and CDR2 SQIVND (reference sequence). The CDR3 sequence is 13 residues long.

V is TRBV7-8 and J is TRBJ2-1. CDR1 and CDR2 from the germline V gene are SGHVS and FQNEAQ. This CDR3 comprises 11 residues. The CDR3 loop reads CASTLRMEQFF.

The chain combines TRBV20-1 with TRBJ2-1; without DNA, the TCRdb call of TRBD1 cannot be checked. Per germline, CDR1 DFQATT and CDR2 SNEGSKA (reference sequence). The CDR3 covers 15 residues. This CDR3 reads CSARDQGRGHSEQFF.

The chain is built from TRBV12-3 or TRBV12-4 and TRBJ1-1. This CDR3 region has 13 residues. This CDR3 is CASSSMDSLNAFF.

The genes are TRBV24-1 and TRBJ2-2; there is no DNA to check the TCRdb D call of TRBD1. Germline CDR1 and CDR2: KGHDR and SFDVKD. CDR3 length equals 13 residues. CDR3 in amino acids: CATSDRGIGELFF.

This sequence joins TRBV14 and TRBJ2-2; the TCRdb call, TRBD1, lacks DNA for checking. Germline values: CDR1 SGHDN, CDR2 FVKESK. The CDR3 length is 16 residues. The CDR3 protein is CASSQGSARGSGELFF.